This TCR beta chain was identified in a study of shared clonotypes between healthy human individuals. Only in-frame clones appear in the TCRdb table, and some are missing; sequencing was by immunoSEQ multiplex PCR. The top ten hold roughly 1.1% of the sample, which has over 2 million clones, about 95% seen once. Positive CCR7 selection of CD45RO-negative cells yielded the naive CD8 cells, and terminally differentiated effector memory CD45RA+ cells were excluded. The germline gives CDR1 LNHNV, CDR2 YYDKDF (reference sequence). The CDR3 consists of 13 residues. The germline V and J ends were trimmed by 4 bases and 0 bases, with 7 bases remaining between them.

The sequenced material came from naive CD8+ T cells sorted from blood. This clonotype was sampled from a man aged 18-30 years in good health. This chain links TRBV15 with TRBJ2-7; D not resolved. Here the CDR3 DNA reads TGTGCCACCAGCATGTACAGCTCCTACGAGCAGTACTTC. Residues: CATSMYSSYEQYF.